What follows are 32 T cell receptor beta chains derived from one specimen sequenced in a study of T cells in Graves' hyperthyroidism and ophthalmopathy. RNA transcripts gave rise to amplified TCR beta CDR3 regions. HTBI primers were the set used in a first-round RT-PCR of the TCR CDR3. In TCRdb, the multiplex PCR reads were re-called with MiXCR into one record per CDR3 protein. Among 300,000 to 450,000 distinct CDR3 sequences listed, around 16% were seen once. Sequenced material: blood. These receptors originate from a woman aged 18-29 years with Graves' hyperthyroidism that later progressed to Graves' ophthalmopathy.

The chain links TRBV3-1 to TRBJ2-5; D is ambiguous. Germline values: CDR1 LGHDT, CDR2 YNNKEL (reference sequence). V was trimmed by 1 base and J by 0 bases, leaving 15 bases between them. The CDR3 is made up of 17 amino acids. The CDR3 region is CASSQGGSRSYQETQYF. CDR3 bases: TGTGCCAGCAGCCAAGGGGGTTCTAGGTCGTACCAAGAGACCCAGTACTTC.

This clonotype was counted ten times or more. The chain joins TRBV28 to TRBJ1-2; a possible D gene is TRBD1 (5 bases). Germline V gene lookup returns CDR1 MDHEN and CDR2 SYDVKM. The CDR3 is made up of 13 amino acids. Trimming shortened V by 5 bases and J by 6 bases, and 13 bases separated the two germline ends. The CDR3 reads CASSGVQGNGYTF. As DNA, the CDR3 is TGTGCCAGCAGTGGGGTCCAGGGAAATGGCTACACCTTC.

This clonotype has more than one count but fewer than ten. The chain carries TRBV7-8 and TRBJ1-2; possible D gene TRBD1, 6 bases. Per the germline V gene, CDR1 is SGHVS and CDR2 is FQNEAQ. The length of the CDR3 is 12 residues. Between the trimmed V and J ends, which lost 0 bases and 13 bases, there was a span of 12 bases. CDR3 sequence: CASSLAPGTTTF. The CDR3 DNA sequence: TGTGCCAGCAGCTTAGCCCCAGGGACAACCACCTTC.

This clonotype was counted a few times. The chain combines TRBV5-1 with TRBJ2-5; D gene ambiguous. Looked up from germline, CDR1 is SGHRS and CDR2 is YFSETQ. The V end lost 5 bases, the J end lost 1 base, and 12 bases lay between the germline ends. The CDR3 is 14 residues long. The CDR3, as DNA: TGCGCCAGCAGACGTACAGCTCCCCAAGAGACCCAGTACTTC. Its translation: CASRRTAPQETQYF.

This clonotype was seen a few times. The gene calls are TRBV15 and TRBJ2-5; possibly TRBD2 for D (5 bases). This CDR3 is built from 16 residues. V lost 4 bases to trimming and J lost 5 bases, with 20 bases between them. CDR1 and CDR2 from the germline V gene are LNHNV and YYDKDF (reference sequence). The CDR3 region is CATSKEVEIRKETQYF. CDR3 nucleotide sequence: TGTGCCACCAGCAAGGAGGTCGAAATTAGGAAGGAGACCCAGTACTTC. Using reference TRBV15 and TRBJ2-5 for the parts outside the CDR3, the full variable domain is DAMVIQNPRYQVTQFGKPVTLSCSQTLNHNVMYWYQQKSSQAPKLLFHYYDKDFNNEADTPDNFQSRRPNTSFCFLDIRSPGLGDTAMYLCATSKEVEIRKETQYFGPGTRLLVL.

The chain links TRBV27 to TRBJ2-4; D uncertain. The CDR3 consists of 15 residues. Germline V lookup: CDR1 MNHEY, CDR2 SMNVEV (reference sequence). Deletions cut 6 bases from V and 1 base from J, with 13 bases between. The CDR3 DNA reads as TGTGCCAGCAGCCCGAGATTGGAGGCCAAAAACATTCAGTACTTC. Translated: CASSPRLEAKNIQYF.

Comment on this clonotype: This may be a read error: a much more frequent sequence differs by one nucleotide. The V and J genes are TRBV4-3 and TRBJ1-4; maybe TRBD1 (5 bases). The CDR3 extends over 18 amino acids. Looked up from germline, CDR1 is LGHNA and CDR2 is YSLEER. The CDR3 here is CAGSQDPTLGIRGEKLFF. The CDR3 coding sequence is TGCGCCGGCAGCCAAGATCCGACTTTAGGAATTAGGGGCGAAAAACTGTTTTTT.

This clonotype was picked up one time. This chain links TRBV4-3 with TRBJ2-1; 10 nucleotides match TRBD1. Trimming cost V 0 bases and J 5 bases; bases outside gene matches: 10. Germline V lookup: CDR1 LGHNA, CDR2 YSLEER. CDR3 length: 18 residues. DNA of the CDR3: TGCGCCAGCAGCCAAGAGTATTTCGGGACAGGGGCCAACAATGAGCAGTTCTTC. It codes for CASSQEYFGTGANNEQFF.

CDR3 DNA sequence: TGTGCCAGCAGCCGCATGGACGGTTACTACGAGCAGTACTTC. Translation gives CASSRMDGYYEQYF. The chain recombines TRBV14 with TRBJ2-7, with D uncertain. The germline V gene encodes CDR1 SGHDN and CDR2 FVKESK. The germline V and J ends were trimmed by 4 bases and 3 bases, with 13 bases remaining between them. This CDR3 has 14 amino acids.

This clonotype was seen at least ten times. The V and J genes are TRBV9 and TRBJ2-3, with 10 bases aligning to TRBD1. The CDR3 sequence is 14 residues long. The ends lost 4 bases at V and 6 bases at J; junction bases unmatched: 5. Germline-derived CDR1 and CDR2 are SGDLS and YYNGEE. CDR3 nucleotide sequence: TGTGCCAGCAGCCCTCGACAGGGGGCGGATACGCAGTATTTT. It translates to CASSPRQGADTQYF.

Regarding this clonotype: The germline gene is not matched at one end of the junction; a read error may be the cause. This chain uses TRBV2 with TRBJ2-7, with a tentative D call TRBD2 (5 bases). The CDR3 has 14 amino acids. Germline CDR1 is SNHLY and CDR2 is FYNNEI. The CDR3 is CASSPGDKSYGQYF. The CDR3 coding sequence is TGTGCCAGCAGCCCCGGGGATAAATCCTACGGGCAGTACTTC.

This clonotype was detected many times. The chain uses TRBV28 and TRBJ1-4, with 9 nucleotides matching TRBD1. CDR3 length: 15 amino acids. J was trimmed by 8 bases and V by 3 bases; bases with no gene match: 7. The germline CDR1 and CDR2 sequences are MDHEN and SYDVKM. The DNA for the CDR3 is TGTGCCAGCAGTTTGCCCGGACAGGGGCAGGAAAAACTGTTTTTT. Encoded protein: CASSLPGQGQEKLFF.

This clonotype has at least ten counts. V usage is TRBV5-1 and J usage is TRBJ2-7; D is uncertain. Trimming took 0 bases from V and 7 from J, leaving 14 bases between them. There are 14 residues in the CDR3. CDR1 SGHRS and CDR2 YFSETQ come from the germline V gene. CDR3 DNA: TGCGCCAGCAGCTTGGGCGACGGCTTCATGGAGCAGTACTTC. Translated, it gives CASSLGDGFMEQYF.

This clonotype was seen ten or more times. The chain combines TRBV7-3 with TRBJ2-3; 8 bases are a match to TRBD2. V was clipped by 1 base and J by 0 bases; unmatched bases: 3. This CDR3 contains 16 residues. Germline values: CDR1 SGHTA, CDR2 FQGTGA. CDR3 protein: CASSLRASGSTDTQYF. The CDR3 DNA reads TGTGCCAGCAGCTTAAGGGCTAGCGGGAGCACAGATACGCAGTATTTT.

The chain combines TRBV4-2 with TRBJ2-5, with TRBD1 identical over 9 bases. The V gene's germline CDR1 is LGHNA and CDR2 YNFKEQ. With V trimmed by 5 bases and J by 1 base, 8 bases remained unmatched. The CDR3 runs to 16 residues. The DNA of the CDR3 is TGTGCCAGCAGCGGCCGGGACAGGGAATTCCAAGAGACCCAGTACTTC. This gives the protein CASSGRDREFQETQYF.

At least ten counts were recorded for this clonotype. V and J are TRBV20-1 and TRBJ2-5, with 7 positions matching TRBD2. Germline assignment: CDR1 DFQATT and CDR2 SNEGSKA (reference sequence). With V trimmed by 2 bases and J by 5 bases, 8 bases remained unmatched. The CDR3 contains 14 residues. This CDR3 is CSARKGGSSETQYF. Written as DNA, the CDR3 is TGCAGTGCTAGAAAGGGCGGGAGTTCGGAGACCCAGTACTTC.

At least ten counts were recorded for this clonotype. The chain uses TRBV3-1 and TRBJ2-5; 7 bases map to TRBD1. This CDR3 is 14 amino acids long. Germline V gene data show CDR1 as LGHDT and CDR2 as YNNKEL (reference sequence). With 1 base clipped from V and 4 bases from J, the junction kept 3 bases outside the gene matches. The CDR3 coding sequence is TGTGCCAGCAGCCAAGGTCCAGGGGGAGAGACCCAGTACTTC. Translating it yields CASSQGPGGETQYF.

The CDR3 bases are TGTGCCAGCAGCTTGGGTTTCGGGCAGGGGGGTGAGACCCAGTACTTC. Translated, it gives CASSLGFGQGGETQYF. The chain joins TRBV5-6 to TRBJ2-5, with D possibly being TRBD1 (7 bases). The germline V gene has CDR1 SGHDT and CDR2 YYEEEE. The germline V and J ends were trimmed by 0 bases and 5 bases, with 17 bases remaining between them. The CDR3 sequence is 16 residues long.

The gene calls are TRBV5-1 and TRBJ2-5; TRBD2 matches 7 bases. V lost 4 bases, J lost 1 base, and 22 bases stayed unmatched. Germline V lookup: CDR1 SGHRS, CDR2 YFSETQ. The CDR3 contains 20 residues. The CDR3 protein is CASSAAKGTNSRLGQETQYF. Here the CDR3 DNA reads TGCGCCAGCAGCGCGGCAAAAGGGACTAATAGCAGGTTAGGCCAAGAGACCCAGTACTTC.

This clonotype was recorded many times. The V and J genes are TRBV6-2 or TRBV6-3 and TRBJ2-4; TRBD1 is a possible D gene (5 bases). CDR1 MNHEY and CDR2 SVGEGT come from the germline V gene. The CDR3 runs 15 residues. V gave up 6 bases and J gave up 6 bases, with 18 bases separating them. This CDR3 is CASSPLGQGRNIQYF. The CDR3 DNA follows: TGTGCCAGCAGCCCCCTTGGGCAGGGAAGAAACATTCAGTACTTC.

This clonotype occurred many times. This chain connects TRBV20-1 to TRBJ2-5; 9 nucleotides agree with TRBD2. Trimming at V came to 3 bases and at J to 1 base, leaving 15 bases not matched to a gene. Germline V CDR1 and CDR2: DFQATT, SNEGSKA (reference sequence). The CDR3 extends over 18 amino acids. The chain's CDR3 is CSASGGRAPYPIQETQYF. The CDR3 DNA is TGCAGTGCTAGCGGCGGGAGGGCCCCATACCCAATCCAAGAGACCCAGTACTTC.

The chain uses TRBV5-1 and TRBJ2-3; 7 bases are shared with TRBD2. Germline assignment: CDR1 SGHRS and CDR2 YFSETQ. The CDR3 is 14 residues long. V was pared by 4 bases and J by 2 bases, with 4 bases of the junction left unmatched. The CDR3 loop is CASSLAENTDTQYF. CDR3 in DNA: TGCGCCAGCAGCCTAGCGGAGAACACAGATACGCAGTATTTT. The full variable domain, its missing parts supplied by reference TRBV5-1 and TRBJ2-3, is KAGVTQTPRYLIKTRGQQVTLSCSPISGHRSVSWYQQTPGQGLQFLFEYFSETQRNKGNFPGRFSGRQFSNSRSEMNVSTLELGDSALYLCASSLAENTDTQYFGPGTRLTVL.

This clonotype showed up just a few times. This sequence may be a read error, since a much larger clone differs from it by one base. The chain is built from TRBV28 and TRBJ2-5; 7 nucleotides match TRBD1. Germline V gene lookup returns CDR1 MDHEN and CDR2 SYDVKM. This CDR3 spans 15 amino acids. J lost 4 bases, V lost 2 bases, and 7 bases had no gene match. In DNA, the CDR3 is TGTGCCAGCAGTTTACCGTCAGGGGGTAGAGAGACCCAGTACTTC. Translated, it gives CASSLPSGGRETQYF. Filled out from reference TRBV28 and TRBJ2-5, the complete variable domain reads DVKVTQSSRYLVKRTGEKVFLECVQDMDHENMFWYRQDPGLGLRLIYFSYDVKMKEKGDIPEGYSVSREKKERFSLILESASTNQTSMYLCASSLPSGGRETQYFGPGTRLLVL.

The gene calls are TRBV28 and TRBJ2-7; D unresolved. In germline, CDR1 is MDHEN, CDR2 SYDVKM. The CDR3 consists of 15 residues. V lost 5 bases to trimming and J lost 2 bases, with 16 bases between them. The CDR3 region has the DNA TGTGCCAGCAGTCCAGGAGATGGGGTCCCCTACGAGCAGTACTTC. It specifies CASSPGDGVPYEQYF.

This clonotype came up many times. The chain employs TRBV20-1 and TRBJ2-7, with 7 bases aligning to TRBD2. The CDR3 is made up of 16 amino acids. Germline CDR1 reads DFQATT; CDR2 reads SNEGSKA (reference sequence). The junction had 12 bases not matched to a gene; V was cut back by 0 bases and J by 4 bases. The CDR3 sequence: CSARDARGEGQYEQYF. The CDR3 DNA reads TGCAGTGCTAGAGATGCCCGGGGGGAGGGCCAGTACGAGCAGTACTTC.

CDR3 sequence: CSATGEPGVWSSYNSPLHF. The CDR3 region has the DNA TGCAGTGCAACAGGCGAACCGGGGGTTTGGAGCTCCTATAATTCACCCCTCCACTTT. The gene calls are TRBV20-1 and TRBJ1-6, with D maybe TRBD1 (5 bases). V was cut by 6 bases and J by 0 bases, with 24 bases left in between. Germline-derived CDR1 and CDR2 are DFQATT and SNEGSKA (reference sequence). There are 19 residues in the CDR3.

A few counts support this clonotype. In nucleotides, the CDR3 is TGTGCCAGCAGCTTGATCGGAACCTACGAGCAGTACTTC. Protein sequence: CASSLIGTYEQYF. The V gene is TRBV5-6, the J gene TRBJ2-7; D not certain. Trimming took off 1 base at V and 2 bases at J, with 7 bases between the two ends. The germline V gene has CDR1 SGHDT and CDR2 YYEEEE. The CDR3 runs to 13 residues. Combining the CDR3 with reference TRBV5-6 and TRBJ2-7 gives the whole variable domain DAGVTQSPTHLIKTRGQQVTLRCSPKSGHDTVSWYQQALGQGPQFIFQYYEEEERQRGNFPDRFSGHQFPNYSSELNVNALLLGDSALYLCASSLIGTYEQYFGPGTRLTVT.

This clonotype was seen many times. The chain recombines TRBV30 with TRBJ1-2, with TRBD1 matching 9 bases. CDR3 size: 13 residues. The ends lost 2 bases at V and 7 bases at J; junction bases unmatched: 5. Germline V gene data show CDR1 as GTSNPN and CDR2 as SVGIG (reference sequence). The CDR3 here is CAWSRQGGGGYTF. CDR3 nucleotide sequence: TGTGCCTGGAGTCGACAGGGGGGAGGTGGCTACACCTTC.

V is TRBV19 and J is TRBJ2-7; D is perhaps TRBD2 (5 bases). The CDR3 is made up of 12 amino acids. Germline CDR1 reads LNHDA; CDR2 reads SQIVND (reference sequence). V lost 4 bases, J lost 6 bases, and 10 bases lay in between. CDR3 bases: TGTGCCAGTAGTACGGGGTCTACCGAGCAGTACTTC. This sequence encodes CASSTGSTEQYF.

This clonotype was seen ten or more times. The rearrangement links TRBV13 to TRBJ2-2; 11 nucleotides line up with TRBD2. After removal of 5 bases from V and 3 bases from J, the junction contained 5 bases not matched to a gene. CDR1 PRHDT and CDR2 FYEKMQ come from the germline V gene (reference sequence). The CDR3 contains 16 residues. CDR3 DNA sequence: TGTGCCAGCAGCGCTAGGACTAGCGGGTACACCGGGGAGCTGTTTTTT. As protein: CASSARTSGYTGELFF.

V and J are TRBV7-2 and TRBJ2-5; no definite D call. Germline V gene sequence: CDR1 SGHTA, CDR2 FQGNSA. The CDR3 is 15 residues long. V lost 2 bases and J 5 bases, leaving 15 bases between the germline ends. CDR3 coding DNA: TGTGCCAGCAGCTTATGGTCCGCGCCGGATGAGACCCAGTACTTC. Translation: CASSLWSAPDETQYF.

This sequence joins TRBV2 and TRBJ1-1; a weak D match, TRBD1 (5 bases). CDR3 length: 15 residues. Germline V gene lookup returns CDR1 SNHLY and CDR2 FYNNEI. The V and J ends lost 1 base and 4 bases respectively, with 13 bases between them. DNA of the CDR3: TGTGCCAGCAGTGAAGATGGGGGAGAGGGCACTGAAGCTTTCTTT. This sequence encodes CASSEDGGEGTEAFF.